The 9 T cell receptor beta chains given below trace back to one sample, sequenced in a study of blood T cell repertoires in COVID-19. Profiling relied on immunoSEQ multiplex PCR, and the TCRdb table lists in-frame clones only, not all of them. The sample contains under 200,000 clones, approximately 90% of which appear only once. Sequencing used peripheral blood. The receptors stem from a man aged 18 to 30 with COVID-19, enrolled during active disease.

The chain combines TRBV3-1 (or the pseudogene TRBV3-2) with TRBJ2-1; D is uncertain. With 2 bases removed from V and 10 bases from J, the gap between germline ends came to 12 bases. Germline values: CDR1 LGHDT, CDR2 YNNKEL (reference sequence). This CDR3 has 13 residues. For the CDR3, the DNA is TGTGCCAGCAGCCAAAACGGTTGGGCCGAGCAGTTCTTC. Translated, it gives CASSQNGWAEQFF.

The genes are TRBV7-9 and TRBJ2-7; TRBD1 agrees at 11 bases. The junction had 1 base not matched to a gene; V was cut back by 3 bases and J by 3 bases. This CDR3 spans 14 amino acids. Germline CDR1 reads SEHNR; CDR2 reads FQNEAQ (reference sequence). DNA for the CDR3: TGTGCCAGCAGCTTCGGGACAGGGGGCTACGAGCAGTACTTC. Translated, it gives CASSFGTGGYEQYF.

The J gene is TRBJ1-5, the V gene TRBV7-6; D gene ambiguous. This CDR3 comprises 15 residues. V was pared by 2 bases and J by 0 bases, with 8 bases between. Germline loops: CDR1 SGHVS, CDR2 FNYEAQ. The CDR3 DNA reads as TGTGCCAGCAGCTTAACTCCCGATAGCAATCAGCCCCAGCATTTT. Its protein is CASSLTPDSNQPQHF.

The V gene is TRBV11-2, the J gene TRBJ1-3; the D gene is possibly TRBD1 (6 bases). Germline CDR1 and CDR2: SGHAT and FQNNGV. The CDR3 is made up of 16 amino acids. Trimming cost V 4 bases and J 0 bases, with 13 bases left between them. CDR3 residues: CASSSGHLSSGNTIYF. The CDR3 nucleotides read TGTGCCAGCAGCTCGGGACACCTTAGCTCTGGAAACACCATATATTTT.

V usage is TRBV7-2 and J usage is TRBJ2-2; 7 nucleotides line up with TRBD2. The CDR3 totals 15 residues. V shed 1 base and J 6 bases; nucleotides not matched to a gene: 5. The germline CDR1 and CDR2 sequences are SGHTA and FQGNSA. The CDR3 sequence is CASSLGAGAAGELFF. CDR3 nucleotides: TGTGCCAGCAGCTTAGGTGCGGGAGCCGCCGGGGAGCTGTTTTTT.

J is TRBJ1-2 and V is TRBV6-5, with TRBD1 matching over 8 bases. The germline CDR1 and CDR2 sequences are MNHEY and SVGAGI. The CDR3 is 15 amino acids. The V and J ends lost 6 bases and 4 bases, in that order; junction bases with no gene match: 10. The CDR3 here is CASRTGQGRSYGYTF. CDR3 coding DNA: TGTGCCAGCAGGACCGGACAGGGTAGGTCCTATGGCTACACCTTC.

This rearrangement joins TRBV7-9 to TRBJ2-6; 8 bases match TRBD1. In germline, CDR1 is SEHNR, CDR2 FQNEAQ (reference sequence). The V segment lost 5 bases and the J segment 0 bases; nucleotides outside the gene matches: 12. The length of the CDR3 is 19 residues. The CDR3 DNA follows: TGTGCCAGCAGCCAGGGGCCGGGACAGGCATCCTCTGGGGCCAACGTCCTGACTTTC. It yields the protein CASSQGPGQASSGANVLTF.

V usage is TRBV5-4 and J usage is TRBJ2-7; the match to TRBD1 covers 9 bases. V shed 1 base and J 5 bases; nucleotides not matched to a gene: 7. CDR3 size: 15 residues. From germline, CDR1 is SGHNT and CDR2 YYREEE (reference sequence). CDR3 sequence reads: CASSLTGTGPNEQYF. The CDR3 nucleotides are TGTGCCAGCAGCTTGACCGGGACAGGGCCCAACGAGCAGTACTTC.

About this clone: The same CDR3 is also encoded by other DNA sequences in this sample. The chain couples TRBV5-6 to TRBJ1-5; perhaps TRBD1 as D (6 bases). Trimming shortened V by 2 bases and J by 6 bases, and 6 bases separated the two germline ends. The CDR3 sequence is 12 residues long. Germline V lookup: CDR1 SGHDT, CDR2 YYEEEE. The CDR3 is CASSLQGQPQHF. CDR3 DNA sequence: TGTGCCAGCAGCTTACAGGGTCAGCCCCAGCATTTT.